This TCR beta chain was identified in a study of TIL therapy for anti-PD-1-resistant metastatic lung cancer. Study context: Median tumor PD-L1 proportion score was roughly 5.8%.

Time point described: pre-treatment sample, taken before nivolumab and TIL therapy. Most excised metastases sampled were pleural nodules or supraclavicular lymph nodes. Enrollment ran from October 2017 to early 2020. V was clipped by 0 bases and J by 0 bases; unmatched bases: 9. This CDR3 region has 19 residues. The germline CDR1 and CDR2 sequences are LGHDT and YNNKEL (reference sequence). This clone was counted a single time. This was the immunoSEQ v3 assay. Here immunoSEQ multiplex PCR was the method, and the copy in TCRdb shows in-frame clones only, minus some. This repertoire shows about 12,000 clones, 50% to 75% found once; its top ten account for nearly 7.5%.

The rearrangement joins TRBV3-1 (or the pseudogene TRBV3-2) to TRBJ2-2; 8 nucleotides align to TRBD2. The sequencing here drew on tumor tissue, taken at baseline. The sequence was collected from a person aged 25-85 years with non-small cell lung cancer. CDR3 in DNA: TGTGCCAGCAGCCAAGATAACTTCCCGGGACTAGCGAACACCGGGGAGCTGTTTTTT. It codes for CASSQDNFPGLANTGELFF.